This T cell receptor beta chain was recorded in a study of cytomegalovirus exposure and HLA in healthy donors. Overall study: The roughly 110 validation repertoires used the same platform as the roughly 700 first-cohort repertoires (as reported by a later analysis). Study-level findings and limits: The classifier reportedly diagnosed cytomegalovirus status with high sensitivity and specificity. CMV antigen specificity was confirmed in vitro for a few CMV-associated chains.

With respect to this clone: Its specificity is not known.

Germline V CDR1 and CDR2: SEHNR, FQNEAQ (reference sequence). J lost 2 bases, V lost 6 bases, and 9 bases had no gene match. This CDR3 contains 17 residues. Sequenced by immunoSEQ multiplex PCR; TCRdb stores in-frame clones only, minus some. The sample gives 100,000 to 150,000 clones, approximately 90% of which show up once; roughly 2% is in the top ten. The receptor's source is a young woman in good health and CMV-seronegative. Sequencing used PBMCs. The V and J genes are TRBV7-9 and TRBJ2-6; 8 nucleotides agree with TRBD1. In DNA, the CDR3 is TGTGCCAGCAGGAGGGGGACAGGACATCCTGGGGCCAACGTCCTGACTTTC. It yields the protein CASRRGTGHPGANVLTF.